A single sample gave rise to the 4 T cell receptor beta chains below, sequenced in a study of cytomegalovirus exposure and HLA in healthy donors. PCR used 60 Vbeta primers and 13 Jbeta primers. Method: immunoSEQ multiplex PCR; TCRdb's copy keeps in-frame clones and lacks some. There are approximately 100,000 clones in the sample; more than 60% occur only once, and about 6% lies in the top ten. Input material: PBMCs. The receptors shown here come from a woman aged 45-65 years in good health and CMV-seropositive.

The table lists this clone with a few counts. The rearrangement uses TRBV7-3 and TRBJ2-7; 7 bases fit TRBD2. This CDR3 has 15 residues. From germline, CDR1 is SGHTA and CDR2 FQGTGA. J was trimmed by 6 bases and V by 5 bases; bases with no gene match: 13. CDR3 nucleotides: TGTGCCAGCAGCCCCAGTGGGAGGGCAGGCTCCGAGCAGTACTTC. It codes for CASSPSGRAGSEQYF.

V is TRBV6-6 and J is TRBJ1-1; no reliable D call. This CDR3 contains 15 residues. Germline CDR1 is MNHNY and CDR2 is SVGAGI (reference sequence). V lost 7 bases and J 3 bases, leaving 18 bases between the germline ends. The CDR3 DNA reads as TGTGCCAGCACCATACCAAGCCGGGGAGACACTGAAGCTTTCTTT. It translates to CASTIPSRGDTEAFF.

This clone has more than one count but fewer than ten. Other DNA sequences in the sample encode the same CDR3. The chain joins TRBV6-5 to TRBJ2-7, with TRBD1 matching over 7 bases. The CDR3 is made up of 14 amino acids. Germline V gives CDR1 MNHEY, CDR2 SVGAGI. The junction had 6 bases not matched to a gene; V was cut back by 0 bases and J by 7 bases. In DNA, the CDR3 is TGTGCCAGCAGTTACTCCGGCAGGGGGAATGAGCAGTACTTC. Protein sequence: CASSYSGRGNEQYF.

This chain uses TRBV5-1 with TRBJ1-3; D call uncertain. The V and J ends lost 0 bases and 4 bases respectively, with 8 bases between them. The length of the CDR3 is 14 residues. Germline V CDR1 and CDR2: SGHRS, YFSETQ. DNA for the CDR3: TGCGCCAGCAGCTTGGCGACGGGGGGAAACACCATATATTTT. It codes for CASSLATGGNTIYF.